This T cell receptor (beta chain) came from a study of T-cell memory formation after mild COVID-19. The junction had 11 bases not matched to a gene; V was cut back by 5 bases and J by 5 bases. In germline, CDR1 is MNHEY, CDR2 SVGAGI. The CDR3 is 16 residues long. TCRdb reprocessed the 5' RACE reads via MiXCR and lists one record per CDR3 protein. The data show roughly 4,700 distinct CDR3 sequences, 40% to 50% seen once. Concerning this clonotype: Its target is not known.

Findings of the study overall: Mainly in CM and EM were contracting CD4+ clones; CD8+ were in EMRA.

The receptor was isolated from an adult who had mild COVID-19 (a few samples of this study predate the infection). Cell type and time point are not known. The sequenced sample was PBMCs or a T cell subset sorted from them (not recorded which). V is TRBV6-5 and J is TRBJ2-5, with TRBD2 matching over 10 bases. This chain's CDR3 is CASSPGLAEAGETQYF. In DNA form, the CDR3 reads TGTGCCAGCAGTCCCGGACTAGCGGAGGCCGGGGAGACCCAGTACTTC.